Listed below are T cell receptor beta chains from one sample, sequenced in a study of blood T cell repertoires in COVID-19. TCRdb's copy holds only in-frame clones and misses some; the assay was immunoSEQ multiplex PCR. The data hold 35,000 to 45,000 clones, with 70% to 90% observed a single time. Specimen: peripheral blood. These TCRs come from a human donor in a cohort sampled during active COVID-19. The CDR3 runs from the conserved cysteine through the conserved F or W. Each record gives: CDR3 protein, CDR3 DNA, J gene, CDR3 length, clone size, V gene, D gene. D genes are given only for firm matches. Clone size appears in some rows only: once, few, many, or a class for an expanded clone.

cdr3_aa: CASSPRSDRAGYGYTF
cdr3_nt: TGCGCCAGCAGCCCGCGCTCGGACAGGGCTGGCTATGGCTACACCTTC
j_call: TRBJ1-2
cdr3_length: 16
clone_size: .
v_call: TRBV5-1
d_call: TRBD1

cdr3_aa: CASSGPGGWDYTEAFF
cdr3_nt: TGTGCCAGTAGTGGCCCAGGAGGGTGGGACTACACTGAAGCTTTCTTT
j_call: TRBJ1-1
cdr3_length: 16
clone_size: .
v_call: TRBV19
d_call: .

cdr3_aa: CASSQGTSGGVWNEQFF
cdr3_nt: TGTGCCAGCAGCCAAGGGACTAGCGGGGGGGTATGGAATGAGCAGTTCTTC
j_call: TRBJ2-1
cdr3_length: 17
clone_size: .
v_call: TRBV4-2
d_call: TRBD2

cdr3_aa: CASSLVGSGGASSYEQYF
cdr3_nt: TGTGCCAGCAGCTTAGTGGGTAGCGGGGGTGCCAGCTCCTACGAGCAGTACTTC
j_call: TRBJ2-7
cdr3_length: 18
clone_size: few
v_call: TRBV7-9
d_call: TRBD2

cdr3_aa: CASSVDSNYGYTF
cdr3_nt: TGTGCCAGCAGCGTGGACAGTAACTATGGCTACACCTTC
j_call: TRBJ1-2
cdr3_length: 13
clone_size: .
v_call: TRBV5-4
d_call: .

cdr3_aa: CASSQELTSYNEQFF
cdr3_nt: TGTGCCAGCAGCCAAGAACTAACGTCCTACAATGAGCAGTTCTTC
j_call: TRBJ2-1
cdr3_length: 15
clone_size: .
v_call: TRBV3-1/TRBV3-2
d_call: .

cdr3_aa: CASSRTRIEQYF
cdr3_nt: TGTGCCAGCAGTAGAACTAGAATCGAGCAGTACTTC
j_call: TRBJ2-7
cdr3_length: 12
clone_size: .
v_call: TRBV6-5
d_call: .

cdr3_aa: CASSLDYMDRLDPSYEQYF
cdr3_nt: TGTGCCAGCAGCTTAGATTACATGGACAGGCTGGACCCTTCCTACGAGCAGTACTTC
j_call: TRBJ2-7
cdr3_length: 19
clone_size: .
v_call: TRBV11-2
d_call: TRBD1

cdr3_aa: CASSVNRALPDTQYF
cdr3_nt: TGTGCCAGCAGTGTTAACAGGGCGTTGCCAGATACGCAGTATTTT
j_call: TRBJ2-3
cdr3_length: 15
clone_size: once
v_call: TRBV2
d_call: .

cdr3_aa: CASSFGGGQETQYF
cdr3_nt: TGTGCCAGCAGCTTTGGGGGCGGCCAAGAGACCCAGTACTTC
j_call: TRBJ2-5
cdr3_length: 14
clone_size: .
v_call: TRBV7-9
d_call: .

cdr3_aa: CASRQISLSGNTIYF
cdr3_nt: TGTGCCAGCAGACAGATATCTCTCTCTGGAAACACCATATATTTT
j_call: TRBJ1-3
cdr3_length: 15
clone_size: .
v_call: TRBV6-6
d_call: .

cdr3_aa: CASSQYGQNTGELFF
cdr3_nt: TGTGCCAGCAGTCAATACGGACAGAACACCGGGGAGCTGTTTTTT
j_call: TRBJ2-2
cdr3_length: 15
clone_size: .
v_call: TRBV11-2
d_call: .

cdr3_aa: CASSLVLGANEKLFF
cdr3_nt: TGTGCCAGCAGCTTGGTTTTGGGCGCCAATGAAAAACTGTTTTTT
j_call: TRBJ1-4
cdr3_length: 15
clone_size: .
v_call: TRBV5-8
d_call: .

cdr3_aa: CASSQVIQGINEKLFF
cdr3_nt: TGCGCCAGCAGCCAAGTGATACAGGGGATTAATGAAAAACTGTTTTTT
j_call: TRBJ1-4
cdr3_length: 16
clone_size: .
v_call: TRBV4-1
d_call: TRBD1

cdr3_aa: CASSAPTSGGTGELFF
cdr3_nt: TGTGCCAGCAGCGCCCCTACTAGCGGGGGGACCGGGGAGCTGTTTTTT
j_call: TRBJ2-2
cdr3_length: 16
clone_size: .
v_call: TRBV9
d_call: TRBD2

cdr3_aa: CASSVVGQEYLTGELFF
cdr3_nt: TGTGCCAGCAGCGTAGTGGGACAGGAGTATCTCACCGGGGAGCTGTTTTTT
j_call: TRBJ2-2
cdr3_length: 17
clone_size: .
v_call: TRBV9
d_call: TRBD1

cdr3_aa: CASSRGLAGGQETQYF
cdr3_nt: TGTGCCAGCAGCCGGGGACTAGCGGGGGGGCAAGAGACCCAGTACTTC
j_call: TRBJ2-5
cdr3_length: 16
clone_size: .
v_call: TRBV6-2/TRBV6-3
d_call: TRBD2

cdr3_aa: CASSTKYTDTQYF
cdr3_nt: TGTGCCAGCAGCACAAAATATACAGATACGCAGTATTTT
j_call: TRBJ2-3
cdr3_length: 13
clone_size: .
v_call: TRBV7-3
d_call: .

cdr3_aa: CASSQGVGGYTF
cdr3_nt: TGTGCCAGCAGTCAGGGGGTTGGTGGCTACACCTTC
j_call: TRBJ1-2
cdr3_length: 12
clone_size: .
v_call: TRBV6-5
d_call: TRBD1

cdr3_aa: CASSQKVNTEAFF
cdr3_nt: TGTGCCAGTTCCCAGAAAGTGAACACTGAAGCTTTCTTT
j_call: TRBJ1-1
cdr3_length: 13
clone_size: once
v_call: TRBV19
d_call: .

cdr3_aa: CASSYGQGVYEQYF
cdr3_nt: TGTGCCAGCAGTTACGGACAGGGAGTGTACGAGCAGTACTTC
j_call: TRBJ2-7
cdr3_length: 14
clone_size: .
v_call: TRBV6-5
d_call: TRBD1

cdr3_aa: CASSHTSGGASEQFF
cdr3_nt: TGTGCCAGCAGCCACACTAGCGGGGGGGCGAGTGAGCAGTTCTTC
j_call: TRBJ2-1
cdr3_length: 15
clone_size: .
v_call: TRBV3-1/TRBV3-2
d_call: TRBD2

cdr3_aa: CASSFDSTDTQYF
cdr3_nt: TGTGCCAGCAGCTTCGACTCTACAGATACGCAGTATTTT
j_call: TRBJ2-3
cdr3_length: 13
clone_size: few
v_call: TRBV7-9
d_call: .

cdr3_aa: CAWSGSDNQPQHF
cdr3_nt: TGTGCCTGGAGTGGGTCAGATAATCAGCCCCAGCATTTT
j_call: TRBJ1-5
cdr3_length: 13
clone_size: .
v_call: TRBV30
d_call: .

cdr3_aa: CASSARQGAQETQYF
cdr3_nt: TGTGCCAGCTCAGCCCGACAGGGGGCCCAAGAGACCCAGTACTTC
j_call: TRBJ2-5
cdr3_length: 15
clone_size: .
v_call: TRBV18
d_call: TRBD1

cdr3_aa: CATNKWDNNEAFF
cdr3_nt: TGTGCCACCAATAAGTGGGACAACAATGAAGCTTTCTTT
j_call: TRBJ1-1
cdr3_length: 13
clone_size: once
v_call: TRBV6-6
d_call: .

cdr3_aa: CASTGQTPYEQYF
cdr3_nt: TGTGCCAGCACCGGACAGACCCCCTACGAGCAGTACTTC
j_call: TRBJ2-7
cdr3_length: 13
clone_size: .
v_call: TRBV27
d_call: .

cdr3_aa: CASRLMNTEAFF
cdr3_nt: TGTGCCAGCAGACTCATGAACACTGAAGCTTTCTTT
j_call: TRBJ1-1
cdr3_length: 12
clone_size: .
v_call: TRBV12-3/TRBV12-4
d_call: .

cdr3_aa: CASSLKVQGGYEQYF
cdr3_nt: TGTGCCAGCAGCTTAAAGGTACAGGGGGGCTACGAGCAGTACTTC
j_call: TRBJ2-7
cdr3_length: 15
clone_size: .
v_call: TRBV7-9
d_call: TRBD1

cdr3_aa: CASSFTSYEQYF
cdr3_nt: TGTGCCAGCAGCTTTACTTCCTACGAGCAGTACTTC
j_call: TRBJ2-7
cdr3_length: 12
clone_size: .
v_call: TRBV7-9
d_call: .